This passage covers 20 T cell receptor beta chains from one sample sequenced in a study of blood T cell repertoires in COVID-19. Clones were sequenced by immunoSEQ multiplex PCR, and TCRdb holds only the in-frame ones, with some missing. Of about 190,000 clones detected, roughly 89% appear once; the ten largest clones hold approximately 0.64%. Sequences were obtained from peripheral blood. Source of these receptors: a man over 45 with acute or convalescent COVID-19.

The CDR3: CASSSRPGQGNTGELFF. In DNA form, the CDR3 reads TGTGCCAGCAGCTCTCGACCGGGACAGGGGAACACCGGGGAGCTGTTTTTT. The V call is TRBV11-3, the J call TRBJ2-2; TRBD1 matches 9 bases. Germline V CDR1 and CDR2: SGHNT, YENEEA. The CDR3 spans 17 residues. J lost 1 base, V lost 4 bases, and 7 bases had no gene match.

The chain employs TRBV27 and TRBJ1-2; 8 bases are a match to TRBD1. The ends lost 5 bases at V and 6 bases at J; junction bases unmatched: 5. CDR3 size: 13 residues. Germline CDR1 MNHEY, CDR2 SMNVEV (reference sequence). This CDR3 reads CASSPRQGNGYTF. CDR3 DNA sequence: TGTGCCAGCAGTCCCCGACAGGGGAATGGCTACACCTTC.

The chain joins TRBV4-3 to TRBJ2-1, with 8 nucleotides matching TRBD2. V trimming: 1 base; J trimming: 5 bases; junction bases outside the gene matches: 13. CDR3 length: 18 residues. Germline V CDR1 and CDR2: LGHNA, YSLEER. The CDR3: CASSQVSRRGAGDNEQFF. For the CDR3, the DNA is TGCGCCAGCAGCCAAGTTTCGAGGCGGGGGGCCGGTGACAATGAGCAGTTCTTC.

This rearrangement joins TRBV3-1 (or the pseudogene TRBV3-2) to TRBJ1-1; 8 bases line up with TRBD1. CDR1 and CDR2 from the germline V gene are LGHDT and YNNKEL (reference sequence). V shed 1 base and J 1 base; nucleotides not matched to a gene: 5. This CDR3 is built from 16 residues. This CDR3 reads CASSQGIDRGNTEAFF. The DNA for the CDR3 is TGTGCCAGCAGCCAAGGGATCGACAGGGGGAACACTGAAGCTTTCTTT.

This chain joins TRBV5-5 and TRBJ2-7; 10 bases agree with TRBD2. CDR1 and CDR2 from the germline V gene are SGHKS and YYEKEE (reference sequence). J lost 2 bases, V lost 0 bases, and 5 bases had no gene match. The CDR3 has 16 amino acids. CDR3 amino acids: CASSLVSGTSAYEQYF. The CDR3 nucleotides read TGTGCCAGCAGCTTGGTTTCCGGGACTAGCGCCTACGAGCAGTACTTC.

DNA for the CDR3: TGTGCCAGCTCACCAACTCACGGGACAAAACAGAACCAGCCCCAGCATTTT. Encoded protein: CASSPTHGTKQNQPQHF. J is TRBJ1-5 and V is TRBV18; possible D gene TRBD1, 6 bases. The V gene lost 2 bases and the J gene lost 7 bases, with 21 bases spanning the gap. Germline loops: CDR1 KGHSH, CDR2 LQKENI. This CDR3 has 17 residues.

The genes are TRBV11-2 and TRBJ2-5; 11 bases match TRBD2. This CDR3 region has 15 residues. Germline assignment: CDR1 SGHAT and CDR2 FQNNGV. Unmatched junction bases numbered 4, after V lost 5 bases and J lost 2 bases. DNA of the CDR3: TGTGCCAGCAGCACACGACTAGCGGGACAAGAGACCCAGTACTTC. Translation: CASSTRLAGQETQYF. The full variable domain, in which reference TRBV11-2 and TRBJ2-5 provide the parts outside the CDR3, is EAGVAQSPRYKIIEKRQSVAFWCNPISGHATLYWYQQILGQGPKLLIQFQNNGVVDDSQLPKDRFSAERLKGVDSTLKIQPAKLEDSAVYLCASSTRLAGQETQYFGPGTRLLVL.

The V and J genes are TRBV5-1 and TRBJ1-1, with 7 bases fitting TRBD1. Trimming removed 4 bases from V and 1 base from J; junction bases left unmatched: 4. In germline, CDR1 is SGHRS, CDR2 YFSETQ. The CDR3 has 14 residues. The CDR3 bases are TGCGCCAGCAGCGTGGGACAGCCGAACACTGAAGCTTTCTTT. The encoded protein is CASSVGQPNTEAFF.

CDR3 bases: TGTGCCAGCAGTACCGGGACAGGGTATGAGCAGTACTTC. Translation: CASSTGTGYEQYF. The chain employs TRBV27 and TRBJ2-7, with 9 bases that match TRBD1. V lost 5 bases to trimming and J lost 7 bases; unmatched junction nucleotides: 6. This CDR3 comprises 13 residues. CDR1 and CDR2 from the germline V gene are MNHEY and SMNVEV (reference sequence).

The chain links TRBV27 to TRBJ2-1, with 10 bases identical to TRBD1. J was trimmed by 2 bases and V by 3 bases; bases with no gene match: 1. The germline CDR1 and CDR2 sequences are MNHEY and SMNVEV (reference sequence). The CDR3 extends over 15 amino acids. As DNA, the CDR3 is TGTGCCAGCAGTTTCGGGACAGGGGCCTACAATGAGCAGTTCTTC. Translated, it gives CASSFGTGAYNEQFF.

The chain has TRBV7-3 and TRBJ2-1; TRBD2 agrees at 9 bases. Trimming took 4 bases from V and 1 from J; bases not matched to a gene: 2. The CDR3 is 15 residues long. Per germline, CDR1 SGHTA and CDR2 FQGTGA. The CDR3 region has the DNA TGTGCCAGCAGCTCTAGCGGGGAATCCTACAATGAGCAGTTCTTC. The encoded protein is CASSSSGESYNEQFF.

The V and J genes are TRBV6-6 and TRBJ2-5; D is perhaps TRBD1 (7 bases). Trimming cost V 7 bases and J 5 bases, with 14 bases left between them. Per germline, CDR1 MNHNY and CDR2 SVGAGI (reference sequence). The CDR3 is made up of 13 amino acids. The CDR3 spells CASTGGGGETQYF. CDR3 nucleotide sequence: TGTGCCAGCACCGGAGGGGGCGGCGAGACCCAGTACTTC.

The CDR3 loop reads CASSNLWERSGYTF. CDR3 nucleotide sequence: TGTGCCAGTAGTAATCTTTGGGAGCGAAGCGGCTACACCTTC. The J gene is TRBJ1-2, the V gene TRBV19; D uncertain. V lost 4 bases and J lost 8, with 17 bases in between. There are 14 residues in the CDR3. CDR1 and CDR2 from the germline V gene are LNHDA and SQIVND (reference sequence). The whole variable domain, remainder taken from reference TRBV19 and TRBJ1-2, is DGGITQSPKYLFRKEGQNVTLSCEQNLNHDAMYWYRQDPGQGLRLIYYSQIVNDFQKGDIAEGYSVSREKKESFPLTVTSAQKNPTAFYLCASSNLWERSGYTFGSGTRLTVV.

This chain joins TRBV30 and TRBJ1-4; D possibly corresponds to TRBD1 (5 bases). CDR3 length: 16 amino acids. The V and J ends lost 0 bases and 3 bases respectively, with 14 bases between them. CDR1 GTSNPN and CDR2 SVGIG come from the germline V gene (reference sequence). For the CDR3, the DNA is TGTGCCTGGAGTGTACTTGGGACGGGGGCTAATGAAAAACTGTTTTTT. Translation: CAWSVLGTGANEKLFF.

The chain employs TRBV19 and TRBJ2-7; the match to TRBD1 covers 9 bases. J gave up 7 bases and V 7 bases, and 5 bases lay outside the gene matches. Germline V gene data show CDR1 as LNHDA and CDR2 as SQIVND (reference sequence). This CDR3 has 12 amino acids. The CDR3 is CASNTGGEEQYF. The CDR3 DNA sequence: TGTGCCAGTAATACAGGGGGCGAAGAGCAGTACTTC.

This sequence joins TRBV11-2 and TRBJ2-5; TRBD2 might be the D (5 bases). Germline V CDR1 and CDR2: SGHAT, FQNNGV. V lost 6 bases and J 9 bases, leaving 20 bases between the germline ends. The CDR3 has 14 residues. The CDR3 DNA follows: TGTGCCAGCAGACCCTCTAGCCGAATTGAGCCCCAGTACTTC. This encodes CASRPSSRIEPQYF.

The gene calls are TRBV6-5 and TRBJ2-3, with TRBD2 matching 7 bases. Per the germline V gene, CDR1 is MNHEY and CDR2 is SVGAGI. V shed 4 bases, J shed 4 bases, and the junction held 8 bases outside the gene matches. This CDR3 spans 15 amino acids. The CDR3 here is CASSSGGSGADTQYF. The DNA of the CDR3 is TGTGCCAGCAGTTCGGGGGGAAGTGGAGCAGATACGCAGTATTTT.

This chain joins TRBV27 and TRBJ1-2, with 8 bases fitting TRBD1. In germline, CDR1 is MNHEY, CDR2 SMNVEV (reference sequence). Losses at the gene ends were 6 bases for V and 3 bases for J; bases not matched to a gene: 6. There are 14 residues in the CDR3. Written as DNA, the CDR3 is TGTGCCAGCAGCCGGACAGGGATGGACTATGGCTACACCTTC. This encodes CASSRTGMDYGYTF.

The chain links TRBV10-3 to TRBJ2-7, with 13 bases identical to TRBD2. The CDR3 extends over 14 amino acids. V was clipped by 6 bases and J by 3 bases; unmatched bases: 2. Germline values: CDR1 ENHRY, CDR2 SYGVKD. Written as DNA, the CDR3 is TGTGCCATCAGACGGACTAGCGGGAGCTACGAGCAGTACTTC. It is translated as CAIRRTSGSYEQYF.

The J gene is TRBJ2-3, the V gene TRBV5-8; 8 nucleotides line up with TRBD2. J was trimmed by 6 bases and V by 0 bases; bases with no gene match: 9. Germline CDR1 is SGHTS and CDR2 is YDEGEE. This CDR3 contains 16 residues. For the CDR3, the DNA is TGTGCCAGCAGCTTGGAGGTTGCGGGAGGAGGCGATACGCAGTATTTT. Its translation is CASSLEVAGGGDTQYF.